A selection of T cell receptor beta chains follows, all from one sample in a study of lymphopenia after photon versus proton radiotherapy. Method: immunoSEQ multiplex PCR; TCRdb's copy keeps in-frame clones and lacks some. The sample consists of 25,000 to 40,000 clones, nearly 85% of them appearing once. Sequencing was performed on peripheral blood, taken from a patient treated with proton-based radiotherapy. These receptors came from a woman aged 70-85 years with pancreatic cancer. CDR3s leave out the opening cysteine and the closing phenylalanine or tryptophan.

ASSPDRSSYNSPLH | TRBJ1-6 | TRBV5-4 | 14
ASSQSPGSEFGYTIY | TRBJ1-3 | TRBV5-5 | 15
ASSPQSGANVLT | TRBJ2-6 | TRBV28 | 12
ASSYYRDYGYT | TRBJ1-2 | TRBV27 | 11
ASSEFTDTQY | TRBJ2-3 | TRBV28 | 10
ASRQNTGELF | TRBJ2-2 | TRBV6-5 | 10
SASDHEQY | TRBJ2-7 | TRBV20-1 | 8
ASSSAGAGVNTEAF | TRBJ1-1 | TRBV28 | 14
ASSIGELVSYEQY | TRBJ2-7 | TRBV5-6 | 13
ASSLGAASGRNADTQY | TRBJ2-3 | TRBV7-2 | 16
ASSTSGSRNEQF | TRBJ2-1 | TRBV9 | 12
ASSLGQLSRETQY | TRBJ2-5 | TRBV5-1 | 13
ASSPRDRAISPLH | TRBJ1-6 | TRBV2 | 13
ASSRTGTGDEQY | TRBJ2-7 | TRBV5-1 | 12
ASTESFYSNQPQH | TRBJ1-5 | TRBV27 | 13
ASSVRVSNQPQH | TRBJ1-5 | TRBV19 | 12
ASSDRTGYNEQF | TRBJ2-1 | TRBV2 | 12
ASSTSGSSYEQY | TRBJ2-7 | TRBV5-1 | 12
SVERGTNSYEQY | TRBJ2-7 | TRBV29-1 | 12
ASSLRMTVTDTQY | TRBJ2-3 | TRBV14 | 13
ASTKAGGRNTEAF | TRBJ1-1 | TRBV5-1 | 13
ASRGLAGGLY | TRBJ2-7 | TRBV2 | 10
ASEYGGNEKLF | TRBJ1-4 | TRBV6-1 | 11
SVEKPGTGVVGQY | TRBJ2-3 | TRBV29-1 | 13
ASSPTSVTDTQY | TRBJ2-3 | TRBV2 | 12
ASTGATSYEQY | TRBJ2-7 | TRBV2 | 11
ASSSDTQY | TRBJ2-3 | TRBV7-3 | 8
ASSSDRNEQF | TRBJ2-1 | TRBV7-3 | 10
ASSLTVGEQF | TRBJ2-1 | TRBV28 | 10
ASSLFGGGTGELF | TRBJ2-2 | TRBV7-3 | 13
ASSLLDSNEQF | TRBJ2-1 | TRBV11-2 | 11
AWSVSGTGGAGQY | TRBJ2-7 | TRBV30 | 13
ASSQSSVRYNEQF | TRBJ2-1 | TRBV7-3 | 13
ASSLSRENEQF | TRBJ2-1 | TRBV9 | 11
ASSAGTSELNEQF | TRBJ2-1 | TRBV9 | 13
ASSPGLGPNEQY | TRBJ2-7 | TRBV6-5 | 12
ASSLIAGASGELF | TRBJ2-2 | TRBV5-4 | 13
ASSLVGLANNEQF | TRBJ2-1 | TRBV7-2 | 13
ASALAGVSNEQF | TRBJ2-1 | TRBV27 | 12
ASRTHSGELF | TRBJ2-2 | TRBV6-5 | 10
ASSFDLSSDYT | TRBJ1-2 | TRBV9 | 11
ASSFFDRLTASYEQY | TRBJ2-7 | TRBV27 | 15
ASSTRLAGDRY | TRBJ2-5 | TRBV19 | 11
ASSPGTDEAF | TRBJ1-1 | TRBV7-8 | 10
ASSRSTGVGNEQY | TRBJ2-7 | TRBV18 | 13
ASSQRTGGVETQY | TRBJ2-5 | TRBV14 | 13
AISGQVGEDTQY | TRBJ2-3 | TRBV10-3 | 12
ASSLGPLATEAF | TRBJ1-1 | TRBV11-2 | 12
ASQDSTRDEQY | TRBJ2-7 | TRBV28 | 11
ASSKHPSGETLYEQY | TRBJ2-7 | TRBV21-1 | 15
ASSLDGRPWH | TRBJ1-5 | TRBV7-2 | 10
ASSQVGAGANVLT | TRBJ2-6 | TRBV4-1 | 13
ASSIRRARDTQY | TRBJ2-3 | TRBV28 | 12
ASSLGSEAF | TRBJ1-1 | TRBV11-3 | 9
ASSLGRVAGNTIY | TRBJ1-3 | TRBV7-2 | 13